This T cell receptor (beta chain) was captured by sequencing in a study of response to subunit inactivated influenza vaccine. Germline V gene data show CDR1 as SGHDT and CDR2 as YYEEEE. Trimming left V 3 bases short and J 5 bases short, with 12 bases between. The CDR3 is made up of 14 amino acids. TCRdb reprocessed the RT-PCR reads with MiXCR, giving one entry per CDR3 protein. Of around 790,000 distinct CDR3 sequences listed, around 20% were seen once; the top ten hold about a tenth. This clonotype has just a few counts. This chain links TRBV5-6 with TRBJ2-1; tentatively, D is TRBD2 (6 bases). Sequencing used PBMCs from blood, obtained less than 6 days after vaccination. This receptor was identified in a man aged 50-60 years who received an inactivated influenza vaccine. In nucleotides, the CDR3 is TGTGCCAGCAGCTCGAGGGGACTCCACAATGAGCAGTTCTTC. Protein: CASSSRGLHNEQFF.